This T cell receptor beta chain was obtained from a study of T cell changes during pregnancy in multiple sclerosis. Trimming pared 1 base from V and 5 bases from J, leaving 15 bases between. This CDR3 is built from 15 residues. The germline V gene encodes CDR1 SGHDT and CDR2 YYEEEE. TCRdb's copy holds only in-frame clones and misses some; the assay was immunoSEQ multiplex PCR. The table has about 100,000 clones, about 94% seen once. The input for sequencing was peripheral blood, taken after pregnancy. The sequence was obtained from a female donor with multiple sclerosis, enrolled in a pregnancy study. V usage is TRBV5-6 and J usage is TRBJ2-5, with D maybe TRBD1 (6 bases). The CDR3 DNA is TGTGCCAGCAGCTTGCCCGGACAGTTTCTGGAGACCCAGTACTTC. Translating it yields CASSLPGQFLETQYF.